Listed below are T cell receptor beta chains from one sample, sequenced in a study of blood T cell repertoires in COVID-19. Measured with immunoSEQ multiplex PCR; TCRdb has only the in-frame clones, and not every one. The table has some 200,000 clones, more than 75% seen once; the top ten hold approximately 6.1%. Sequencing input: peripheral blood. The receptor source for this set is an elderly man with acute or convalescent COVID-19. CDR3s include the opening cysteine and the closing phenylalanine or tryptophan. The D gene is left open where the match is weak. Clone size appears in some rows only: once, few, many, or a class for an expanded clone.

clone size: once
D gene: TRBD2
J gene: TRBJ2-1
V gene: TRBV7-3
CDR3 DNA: TGTGCCAGTTCGACAGGGAGGATAGCGGGAGGCAACAATGAGCAGTTCTTC
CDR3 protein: CASSTGRIAGGNNEQFF

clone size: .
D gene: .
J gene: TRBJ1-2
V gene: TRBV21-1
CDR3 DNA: TGTGCCAGCAGCAAAGTTAGGACAGGGCCGCCTAACTATGGCTACACCTTC
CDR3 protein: CASSKVRTGPPNYGYTF

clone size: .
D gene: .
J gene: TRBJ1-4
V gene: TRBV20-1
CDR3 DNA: TGCAGTGCTAGTACAGATAGAAATGAAAAACTGTTTTTT
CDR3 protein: CSASTDRNEKLFF

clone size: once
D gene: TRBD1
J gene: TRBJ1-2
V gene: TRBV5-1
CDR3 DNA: TGCGCCAGCAGCATGGAGGTGCGGGACAGGGGTAACTATGGCTACACCTTC
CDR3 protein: CASSMEVRDRGNYGYTF

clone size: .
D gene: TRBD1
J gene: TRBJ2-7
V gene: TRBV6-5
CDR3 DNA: TGTGCCAGCAGGACCAGACAGGGGGACTACGAGCAGTACTTC
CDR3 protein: CASRTRQGDYEQYF

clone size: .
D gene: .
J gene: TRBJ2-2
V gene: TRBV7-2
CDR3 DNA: TGTGCCAGCAGCTCCCCCTCTATTGCGGGGCGAACGAACACCGGGGAGCTGTTTTTT
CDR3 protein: CASSSPSIAGRTNTGELFF

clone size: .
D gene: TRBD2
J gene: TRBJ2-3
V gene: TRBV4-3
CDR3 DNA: TGCGCCAGCAGCCAAGATTGTACTAGCGGGAGGGAAGAATGCACAGATACGCAGTATTTT
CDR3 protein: CASSQDCTSGREECTDTQYF

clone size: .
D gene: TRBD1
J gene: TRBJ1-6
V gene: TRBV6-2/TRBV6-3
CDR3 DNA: TGTGCCAGCAGCCCTTCCACAGGGGGTCGAAATTCACCCCTCCACTTT
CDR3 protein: CASSPSTGGRNSPLHF

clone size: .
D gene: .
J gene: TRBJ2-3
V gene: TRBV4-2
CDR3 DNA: TGTGCCAGCAGCCAAGATGTCCGGTGGGATACGCAGTATTTT
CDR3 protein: CASSQDVRWDTQYF

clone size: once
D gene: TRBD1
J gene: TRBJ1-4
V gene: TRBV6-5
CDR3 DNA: TGTGCCAGCAGTTACTCGACAGGGGGCGGTGAAAAACTGTTTTTT
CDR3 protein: CASSYSTGGGEKLFF

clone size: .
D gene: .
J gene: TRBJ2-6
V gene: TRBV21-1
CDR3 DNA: TGTGCCAGCAGCATCGTGTCAGGCCCCGGGGCCAACGTCCTGACTTTC
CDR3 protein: CASSIVSGPGANVLTF

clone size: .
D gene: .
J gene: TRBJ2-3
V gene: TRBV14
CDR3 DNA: TGTGCCAGTAAAGCGGAACTCAGGGATACGCAGTATTTT
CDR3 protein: CASKAELRDTQYF

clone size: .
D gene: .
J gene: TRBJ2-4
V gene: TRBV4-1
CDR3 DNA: TGCGCCAGCAGCCCGCTTGGTAGCGCTCTAGCCAAAAACATTCAGTACTTC
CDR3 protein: CASSPLGSALAKNIQYF

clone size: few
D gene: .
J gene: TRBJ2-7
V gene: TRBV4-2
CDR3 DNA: TGTGCCAGCAGCCAAGATCCGTCTAGCGCGGCCGAGCAGTACTTC
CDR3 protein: CASSQDPSSAAEQYF

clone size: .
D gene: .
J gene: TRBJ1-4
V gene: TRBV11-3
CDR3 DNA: TGTGCCAGCAGCTTCGGACAGTCACGTGATGAAAAACTGTTTTTT
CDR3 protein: CASSFGQSRDEKLFF

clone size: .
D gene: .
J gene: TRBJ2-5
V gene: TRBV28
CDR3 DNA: TGTGCCAGCATTGGGGGGCGGGAGTTTGGCGAGACCCAGTACTTC
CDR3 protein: CASIGGREFGETQYF

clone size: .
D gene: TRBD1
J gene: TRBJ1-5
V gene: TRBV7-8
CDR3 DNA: TGTGCCAGCAGCTACACAGGGGTCGCCGAAAATCAGCCCCAGCATTTT
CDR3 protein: CASSYTGVAENQPQHF

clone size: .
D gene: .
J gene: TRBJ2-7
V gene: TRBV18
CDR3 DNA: TGTGCCAGCTCACCACCTACCCTGAGCTCCTACGAGCAGTACTTC
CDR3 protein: CASSPPTLSSYEQYF

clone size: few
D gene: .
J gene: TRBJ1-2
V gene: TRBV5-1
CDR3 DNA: TGCGCCAGCAGCTTGGGGACAGACGATGGCTACACCTTC
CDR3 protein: CASSLGTDDGYTF

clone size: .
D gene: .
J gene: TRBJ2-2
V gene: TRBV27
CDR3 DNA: TGTGCCAGCAGTCGGGGTCTGAACACCGGGGAGCTGTTTTTT
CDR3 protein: CASSRGLNTGELFF

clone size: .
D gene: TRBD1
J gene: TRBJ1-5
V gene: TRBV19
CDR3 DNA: TGTGCCAGTAGCACCAACAGGGGGCAAAGGCAGCATTTT
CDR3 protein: CASSTNRGQRQHF

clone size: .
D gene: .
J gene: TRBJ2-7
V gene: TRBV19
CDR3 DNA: TGTGCCAGTAGTACTAGGGGGAGGGTCTACGAGCAGTACTTC
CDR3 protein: CASSTRGRVYEQYF

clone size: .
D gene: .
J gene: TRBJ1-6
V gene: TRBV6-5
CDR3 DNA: TGTGCCAGCATAAGACAGCATAATTCACCCCTCCACTTT
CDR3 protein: CASIRQHNSPLHF

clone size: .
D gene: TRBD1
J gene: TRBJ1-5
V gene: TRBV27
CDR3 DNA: TGTGCCAGCAGAAGACAGGGGGCGTATCGCAATCAGCCCCAGCATTTT
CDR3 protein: CASRRQGAYRNQPQHF

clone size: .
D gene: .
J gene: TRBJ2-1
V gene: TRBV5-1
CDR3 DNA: TGCGCCAGCAGTGGATCAGGGTCCTACGCTGAGCAGTTCTTC
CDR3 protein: CASSGSGSYAEQFF

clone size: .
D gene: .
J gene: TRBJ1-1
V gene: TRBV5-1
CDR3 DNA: TGCGCCAGCAGCTTGGCGCGTCAGAACACTGAAGCTTTCTTT
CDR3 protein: CASSLARQNTEAFF

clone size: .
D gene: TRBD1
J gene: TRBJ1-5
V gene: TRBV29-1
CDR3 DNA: TGCAGCGTTGGGGCCGGACAGGGTCAGCCCCAGCATTTT
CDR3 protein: CSVGAGQGQPQHF

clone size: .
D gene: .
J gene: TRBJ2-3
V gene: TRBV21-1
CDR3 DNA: TGTGCCAGCACCCAAGTTCAGCGGGAGGAAACAGATACGCAGTATTTT
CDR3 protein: CASTQVQREETDTQYF

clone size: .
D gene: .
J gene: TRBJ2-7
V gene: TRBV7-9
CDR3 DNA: TGCTCTGTCCCGCAGGGCTCCTCCTACGAGCAGTACTTC
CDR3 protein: CSVPQGSSYEQYF

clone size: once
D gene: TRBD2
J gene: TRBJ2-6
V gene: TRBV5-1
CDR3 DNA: TGCGCCAGCAGCCAGGGGCTAGCGGGATTCTCTGGGGCCAACGTCCTGACTTTC
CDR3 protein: CASSQGLAGFSGANVLTF

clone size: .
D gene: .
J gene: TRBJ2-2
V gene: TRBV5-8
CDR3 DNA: TGTGCCAGCAGCCGAACAGGGTCGGGCACCGGGGAGCTGTTTTTT
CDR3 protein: CASSRTGSGTGELFF

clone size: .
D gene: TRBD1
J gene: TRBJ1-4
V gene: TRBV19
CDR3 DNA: TGTGCCAGTAGTATAGGCCCAGGGGGCGTTGAAAAACTGTTTTTT
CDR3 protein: CASSIGPGGVEKLFF

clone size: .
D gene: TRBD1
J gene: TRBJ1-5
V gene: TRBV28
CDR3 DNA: TGTGCCAGCAGTCCCAGACAGGGGACGATGCAGCCCCAGCATTTT
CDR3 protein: CASSPRQGTMQPQHF

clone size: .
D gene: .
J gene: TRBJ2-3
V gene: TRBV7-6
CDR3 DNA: TGTGCCAGCAGCAAGCAGGCAGGGGTGAGCACAGATACGCAGTATTTT
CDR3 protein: CASSKQAGVSTDTQYF

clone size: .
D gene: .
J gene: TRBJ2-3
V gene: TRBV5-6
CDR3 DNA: TGTGCCAGCAGTTCGGTGGATACGCAGTATTTT
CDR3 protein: CASSSVDTQYF

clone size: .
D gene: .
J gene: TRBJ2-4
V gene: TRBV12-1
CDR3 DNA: TGTGCCAGCAGTCGGGACAGGGCTACCACAGAACCCTCCAAAAACATTCAGTACTTC
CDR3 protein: CASSRDRATTEPSKNIQYF

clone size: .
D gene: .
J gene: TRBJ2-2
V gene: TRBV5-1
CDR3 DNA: TGCGCCAGCAGCGTTTTGGGGCAGGGGGGCACCGGGGAGCTGTTTTTT
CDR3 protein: CASSVLGQGGTGELFF

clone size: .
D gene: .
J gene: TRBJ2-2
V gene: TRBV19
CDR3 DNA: TGTGCCAGTAAAAGATTTGAGGGGGCGAACACCGGGGAGCTGTTTTTT
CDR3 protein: CASKRFEGANTGELFF

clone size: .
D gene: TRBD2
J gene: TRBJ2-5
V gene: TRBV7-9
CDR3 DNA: TGTGCCAGCAGCTTAAGTGGACTAGCGGTTTGGGAGACCCAGTACTTC
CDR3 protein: CASSLSGLAVWETQYF

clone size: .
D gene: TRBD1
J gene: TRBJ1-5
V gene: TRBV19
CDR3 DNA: TGTGCCAGTAGTATGAGGGACAGGGGTAATCAGCCCCAGCATTTT
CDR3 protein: CASSMRDRGNQPQHF

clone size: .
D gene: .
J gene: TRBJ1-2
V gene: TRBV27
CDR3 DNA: TGTGCCAGCAAGGGTCGGGGAGCAGATAACTATGGCTACACCTTC
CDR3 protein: CASKGRGADNYGYTF